This T cell receptor (beta chain) comes out of a study of cytomegalovirus exposure and HLA in healthy donors. Whole-study context: Earlier, 95 million to 120 million unique TCR beta sequences were recovered from around 190 million T cells by an analysis. There were a few hundred genotyped donors. Of these, roughly 80% fell in the genetic ancestry cluster associated with self-reported Caucasian donors.

Primers for the PCR totalled 60 Vbeta and 13 Jbeta. Clones were sequenced by immunoSEQ multiplex PCR, and TCRdb holds only the in-frame ones, with some missing. The sample has fewer than 130,000 clones, roughly 84% seen once. Trimming took off 5 bases at V and 3 bases at J, with 12 bases between the two ends. CDR1 WNHNN and CDR2 SYGVQD come from the germline V gene (reference sequence). The CDR3 has 14 residues. This TCR derives from a man between 25 and 39 years old in good health and CMV-seropositive. This sequence joins TRBV10-1 and TRBJ2-3; possibly TRBD1 for D (7 bases). Sequencing used PBMCs. The CDR3 here is CASSSRGATDTQYF. CDR3 DNA sequence: TGCGCCAGCAGTAGCAGGGGGGCTACAGATACGCAGTATTTT.